This T cell receptor (beta chain) derives from a study of technical replicates of blood from several donors. Per germline, CDR1 LNHNV and CDR2 YYDKDF (reference sequence). CDR3 length: 12 residues. The V and J ends lost 0 bases and 13 bases, in that order; junction bases with no gene match: 3. Profiled with immunoSEQ multiplex PCR; TCRdb holds only in-frame clones, not every one. The table records 50,000 to 80,000 clones, less than 90% of them present only once. The chain has TRBV15 and TRBJ1-5, with 7 bases fitting TRBD1. Sequencing used PBMCs. This clonotype originated in a human donor in good health. Some clones in this sample may be carry-over from other donors' samples. CDR3 DNA: TGTGCCACCAGCAGAGATCGGGACAGACAGCATTTT. Translation: CATSRDRDRQHF.